Shown below are 8 T cell receptor beta chains from a single sample sequenced in a study of T-cell memory formation after mild COVID-19. Each CDR3 protein is one row after TCRdb ran MiXCR on the 5' RACE reads. Here the sample spans some 180,000 distinct CDR3 sequences, 10% to 15% being singletons. The sample comprised PBMCs or a T cell subset sorted from them (not recorded which). These receptors originate from a man aged 18 to 30 who had mild COVID-19 (a few samples of this study predate the infection). Cell type and time point are not known.

V is TRBV3-1 and J is TRBJ2-5; D is uncertain. This CDR3 contains 11 residues. The germline CDR1 and CDR2 sequences are LGHDT and YNNKEL (reference sequence). The ends were cut back, 1 base at V and 5 bases at J, with 2 bases in the middle. CDR3 sequence: CASSQAETQYF. In nucleotides, the CDR3 is TGTGCCAGCAGCCAAGCGGAGACCCAGTACTTC.

This clonotype was seen a handful of times. The chain combines TRBV20-1 with TRBJ1-3; D may be TRBD1 (5 bases). The CDR3 sequence is 16 residues long. Trimming removed 0 bases at V and 0 bases at J, with 12 bases between. Germline V gene sequence: CDR1 DFQATT, CDR2 SNEGSKA (reference sequence). Here the CDR3 reads CSARDLQASSGNTIYF. CDR3 coding DNA: TGCAGTGCTAGAGATTTACAGGCGAGCTCTGGAAACACCATATATTTT.

This clonotype was picked up a small number of times. CDR3 sequence: CASSLGQGAEGTQYF. As DNA, the CDR3 is TGCGCCAGCAGCTTGGGACAGGGGGCTGAGGGGACCCAGTACTTC. The genes are TRBV5-1 and TRBJ2-5; TRBD1 matches 10 bases. CDR1 is SGHRS, CDR2 YFSETQ, per germline. This CDR3 has 15 amino acids. J was trimmed by 7 bases and V by 0 bases; bases with no gene match: 6.

This clonotype turned up a few times. This chain joins TRBV7-9 and TRBJ1-2; unclear D gene. Trimming pared 5 bases from V and 8 bases from J, leaving 12 bases between. CDR3 length: 12 amino acids. Germline loops: CDR1 SEHNR, CDR2 FQNEAQ (reference sequence). Here the CDR3 reads CASSPPAAGYTF. CDR3 sequence (DNA): TGTGCCAGCAGCCCTCCGGCTGCAGGCTACACCTTC.

In its sample, this clonotype was seen many times. J is TRBJ2-3 and V is TRBV14; unclear D gene. The V and J ends lost 0 bases and 4 bases respectively, with 11 bases between them. The V gene's germline CDR1 is SGHDN and CDR2 FVKESK. CDR3 size: 15 residues. The DNA of the CDR3 is TGTGCCAGCAGCCAAGATGTGGCTGGGGCAGATACGCAGTATTTT. Protein sequence: CASSQDVAGADTQYF. Based on the CDR3 plus reference TRBV14 and TRBJ2-3, the full variable domain is EAGVTQFPSHSVIEKGQTVTLRCDPISGHDNLYWYRRVMGKEIKFLLHFVKESKQDESGMPNNRFLAERTGGTYSTLKVQPAELEDSGVYFCASSQDVAGADTQYFGPGTRLTVL.

This sequence joins TRBV5-6 and TRBJ2-1; D is ambiguous. CDR3 length equals 14 residues. Germline-derived CDR1 and CDR2 are SGHDT and YYEEEE. Between the trimmed V and J ends, which lost 0 bases and 7 bases, there was a span of 11 bases. CDR3 coding DNA: TGTGCCAGCAGCTTGGGGCAGCGTTGGAATGAGCAGTTCTTC. It encodes CASSLGQRWNEQFF.

J is TRBJ2-7 and V is TRBV18; D is undetermined. The V gene's germline CDR1 is KGHSH and CDR2 LQKENI. This CDR3 contains 13 residues. Trimming stripped 3 bases from V and 6 bases from J, with 12 bases between. DNA for the CDR3: TGTGCCAGCTCACCCGGTGCGGTTCGCGAGCAGTACTTC. It is translated as CASSPGAVREQYF.

This clonotype has a single count. This chain connects TRBV30 to TRBJ1-5; possibly TRBD1 for D (6 bases). The CDR3 totals 14 residues. V lost 3 bases, J lost 5 bases, and 14 bases lay in between. CDR1 and CDR2 from the germline V gene are GTSNPN and SVGIG (reference sequence). The CDR3 DNA is TGTGCCTGGAGCTCGGGACAAAGCGATCAGCCCCAGCATTTT. This gives the protein CAWSSGQSDQPQHF.